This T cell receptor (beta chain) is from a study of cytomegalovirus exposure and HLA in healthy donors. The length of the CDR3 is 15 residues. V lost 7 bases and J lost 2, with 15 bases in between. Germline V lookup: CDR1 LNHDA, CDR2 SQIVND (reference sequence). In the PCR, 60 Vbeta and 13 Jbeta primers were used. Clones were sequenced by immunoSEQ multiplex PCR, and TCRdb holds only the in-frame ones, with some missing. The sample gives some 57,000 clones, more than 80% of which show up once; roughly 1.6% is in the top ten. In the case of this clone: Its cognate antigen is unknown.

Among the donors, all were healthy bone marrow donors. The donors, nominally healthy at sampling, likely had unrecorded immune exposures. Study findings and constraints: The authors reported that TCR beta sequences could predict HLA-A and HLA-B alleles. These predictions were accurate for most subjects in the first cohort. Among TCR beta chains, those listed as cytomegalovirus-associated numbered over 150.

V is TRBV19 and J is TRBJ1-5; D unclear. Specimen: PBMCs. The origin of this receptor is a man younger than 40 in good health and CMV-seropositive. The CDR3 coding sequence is TGTGCCAGTAAGGGAGGCAACAAGGGCAATCAGCCCCAGCATTTT. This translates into CASKGGNKGNQPQHF.